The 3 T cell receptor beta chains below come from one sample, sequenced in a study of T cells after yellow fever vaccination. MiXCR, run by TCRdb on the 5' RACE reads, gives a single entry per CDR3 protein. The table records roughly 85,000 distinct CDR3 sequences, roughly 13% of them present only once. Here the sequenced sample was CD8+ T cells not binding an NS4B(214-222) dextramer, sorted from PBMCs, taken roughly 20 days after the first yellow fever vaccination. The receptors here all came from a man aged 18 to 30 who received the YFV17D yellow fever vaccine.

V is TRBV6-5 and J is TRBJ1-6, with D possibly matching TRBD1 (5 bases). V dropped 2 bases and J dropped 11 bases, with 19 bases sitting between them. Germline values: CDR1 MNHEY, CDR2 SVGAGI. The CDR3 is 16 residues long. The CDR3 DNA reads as TGTGCCAGCAGTTACCGCCCCAGACGGGGCGGAACACCCCTCCACTTT. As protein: CASSYRPRRGGTPLHF.

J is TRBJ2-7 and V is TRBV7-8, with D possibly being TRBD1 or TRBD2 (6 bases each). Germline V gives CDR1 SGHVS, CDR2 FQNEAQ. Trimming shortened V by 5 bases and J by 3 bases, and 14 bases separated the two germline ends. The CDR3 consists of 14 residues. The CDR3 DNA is TGTGCCAGCAGCCAGGGCGGAGGGGGCTACGAGCAGTACGTC. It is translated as CASSQGGGGYEQYV.

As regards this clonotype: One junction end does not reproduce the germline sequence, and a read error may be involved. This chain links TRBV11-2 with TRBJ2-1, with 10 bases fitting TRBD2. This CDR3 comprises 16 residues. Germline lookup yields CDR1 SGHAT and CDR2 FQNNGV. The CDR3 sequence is CASRLGGLAGVNEQFF. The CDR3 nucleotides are TGTGCCAGCAGATTAGGCGGGCTAGCGGGGGTCAATGAGCAGTTCTTC.